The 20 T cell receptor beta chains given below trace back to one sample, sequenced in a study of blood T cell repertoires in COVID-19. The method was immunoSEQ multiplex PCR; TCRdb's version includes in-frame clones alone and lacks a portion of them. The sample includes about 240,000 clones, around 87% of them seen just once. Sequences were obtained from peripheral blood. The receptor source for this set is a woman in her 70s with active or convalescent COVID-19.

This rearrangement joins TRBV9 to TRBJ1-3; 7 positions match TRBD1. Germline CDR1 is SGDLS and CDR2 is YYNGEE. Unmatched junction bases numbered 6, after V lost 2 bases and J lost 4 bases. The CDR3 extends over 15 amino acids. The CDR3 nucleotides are TGTGCCAGCAGCGTTTCTGGACAGGAGGGAAACACCATATATTTT. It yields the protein CASSVSGQEGNTIYF.

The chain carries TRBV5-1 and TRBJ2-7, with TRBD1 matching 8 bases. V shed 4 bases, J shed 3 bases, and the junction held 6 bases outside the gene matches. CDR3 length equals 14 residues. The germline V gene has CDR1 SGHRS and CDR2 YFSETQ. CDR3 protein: CASSPDRVGYEQYF. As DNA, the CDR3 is TGCGCCAGCAGCCCGGACAGGGTAGGCTACGAGCAGTACTTC.

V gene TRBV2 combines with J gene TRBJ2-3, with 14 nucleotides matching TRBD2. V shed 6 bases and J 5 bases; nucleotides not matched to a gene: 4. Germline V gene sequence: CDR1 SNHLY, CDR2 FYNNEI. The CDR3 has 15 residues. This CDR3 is CASRGTSGGLDTQYF. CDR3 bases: TGTGCCAGCAGAGGGACTAGCGGGGGTCTAGATACGCAGTATTTT.

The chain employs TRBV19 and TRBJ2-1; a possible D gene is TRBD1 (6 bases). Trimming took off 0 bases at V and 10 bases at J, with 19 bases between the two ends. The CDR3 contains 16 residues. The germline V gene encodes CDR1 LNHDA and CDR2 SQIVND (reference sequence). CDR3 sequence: CASSIDLGAPAGEQFF. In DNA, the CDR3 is TGTGCCAGTAGTATAGATCTGGGGGCACCCGCAGGGGAGCAGTTCTTC.

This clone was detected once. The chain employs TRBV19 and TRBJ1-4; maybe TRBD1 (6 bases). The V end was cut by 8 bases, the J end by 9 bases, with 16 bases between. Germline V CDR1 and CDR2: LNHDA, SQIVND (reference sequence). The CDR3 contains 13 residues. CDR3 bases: TGTGCCAGTCAAATTGGGACATTAAAAAAACTGTTTTTT. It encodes CASQIGTLKKLFF.

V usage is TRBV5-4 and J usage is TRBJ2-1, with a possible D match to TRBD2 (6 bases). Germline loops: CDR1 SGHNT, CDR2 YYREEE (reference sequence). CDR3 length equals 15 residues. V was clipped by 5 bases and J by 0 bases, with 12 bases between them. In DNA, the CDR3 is TGTGCCAGCAGTTCGGGGGAGAGCTCCTACAATGAGCAGTTCTTC. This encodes CASSSGESSYNEQFF. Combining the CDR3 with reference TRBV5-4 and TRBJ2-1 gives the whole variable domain ETGVTQSPTHLIKTRGQQVTLRCSSQSGHNTVSWYQQALGQGPQFIFQYYREEENGRGNFPPRFSGLQFPNYSSELNVNALELDDSALYLCASSSGESSYNEQFFGPGTRLTVL.

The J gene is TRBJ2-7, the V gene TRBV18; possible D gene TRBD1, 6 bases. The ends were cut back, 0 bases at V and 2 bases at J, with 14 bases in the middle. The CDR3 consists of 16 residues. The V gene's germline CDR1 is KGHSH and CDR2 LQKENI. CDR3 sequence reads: CASSPPVAGVAYEQYF. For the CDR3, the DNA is TGTGCCAGCTCACCACCAGTGGCAGGGGTAGCCTACGAGCAGTACTTC.

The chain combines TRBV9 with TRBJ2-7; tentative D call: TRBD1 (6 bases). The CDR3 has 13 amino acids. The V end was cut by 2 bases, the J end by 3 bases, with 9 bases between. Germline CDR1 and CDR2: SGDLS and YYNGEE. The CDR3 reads CASSVRDNYEQYF. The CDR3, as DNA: TGTGCCAGCAGCGTCCGGGACAACTACGAGCAGTACTTC.

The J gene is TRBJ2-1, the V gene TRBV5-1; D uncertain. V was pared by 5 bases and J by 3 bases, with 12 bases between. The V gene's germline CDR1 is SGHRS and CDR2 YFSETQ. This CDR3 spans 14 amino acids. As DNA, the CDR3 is TGCGCCAGCAGTGGTGGCTACAGCTACAATGAGCAGTTCTTC. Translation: CASSGGYSYNEQFF. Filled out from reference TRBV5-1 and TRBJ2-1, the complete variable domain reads KAGVTQTPRYLIKTRGQQVTLSCSPISGHRSVSWYQQTPGQGLQFLFEYFSETQRNKGNFPGRFSGRQFSNSRSEMNVSTLELGDSALYLCASSGGYSYNEQFFGPGTRLTVL.

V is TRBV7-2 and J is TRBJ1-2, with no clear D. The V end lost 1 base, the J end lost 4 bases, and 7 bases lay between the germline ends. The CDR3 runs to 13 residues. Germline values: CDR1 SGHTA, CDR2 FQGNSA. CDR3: CASSLEISYGYTF. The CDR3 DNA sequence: TGTGCCAGCAGCTTAGAAATCAGCTATGGCTACACCTTC.

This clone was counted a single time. The CDR3 sequence is CASSLVFRGGNYGYTF. Here the CDR3 DNA reads TGTGCCAGCAGCTTAGTCTTTAGGGGCGGAAACTATGGCTACACCTTC. The chain is built from TRBV7-2 and TRBJ1-2; TRBD1 might be the D (5 bases). There are 16 residues in the CDR3. Germline V CDR1 and CDR2: SGHTA, FQGNSA. Trimming cost V 1 base and J 2 bases, with 14 bases left between them. The complete variable domain, with remaining parts taken from reference TRBV7-2 and TRBJ1-2, reads GAGVSQSPSNKVTEKGKDVELRCDPISGHTALYWYRQSLGQGLEFLIYFQGNSAPDKSGLPSDRFSAERTGGSVSTLTIQRTQQEDSAVYLCASSLVFRGGNYGYTFGSGTRLTVV.

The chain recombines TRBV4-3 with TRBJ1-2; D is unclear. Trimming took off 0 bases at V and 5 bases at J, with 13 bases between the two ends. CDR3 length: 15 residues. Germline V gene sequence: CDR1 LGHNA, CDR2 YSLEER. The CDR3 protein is CASSQDRRVKYGYTF. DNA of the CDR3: TGCGCCAGCAGCCAAGATCGGCGGGTTAAATATGGCTACACCTTC.

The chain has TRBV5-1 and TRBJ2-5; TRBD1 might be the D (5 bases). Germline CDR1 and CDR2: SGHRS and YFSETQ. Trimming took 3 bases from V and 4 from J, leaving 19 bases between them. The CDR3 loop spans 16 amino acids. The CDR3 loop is CASSSTRQSVGETQYF. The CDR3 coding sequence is TGCGCCAGCAGCTCCACAAGACAGTCAGTAGGAGAGACCCAGTACTTC.

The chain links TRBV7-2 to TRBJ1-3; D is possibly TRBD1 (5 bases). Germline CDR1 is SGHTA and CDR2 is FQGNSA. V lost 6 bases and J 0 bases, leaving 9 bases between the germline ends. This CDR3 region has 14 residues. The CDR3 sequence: CASRPTVSGNTIYF. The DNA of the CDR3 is TGTGCCAGCAGACCGACAGTCTCTGGAAACACCATATATTTT.

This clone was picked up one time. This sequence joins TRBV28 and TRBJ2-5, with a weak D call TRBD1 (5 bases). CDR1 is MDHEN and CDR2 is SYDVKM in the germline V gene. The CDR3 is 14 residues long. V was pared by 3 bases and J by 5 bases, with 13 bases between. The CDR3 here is CASSLAGPEETQYF. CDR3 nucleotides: TGTGCCAGCAGTTTGGCAGGGCCGGAGGAGACCCAGTACTTC. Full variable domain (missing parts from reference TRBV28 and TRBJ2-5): DVKVTQSSRYLVKRTGEKVFLECVQDMDHENMFWYRQDPGLGLRLIYFSYDVKMKEKGDIPEGYSVSREKKERFSLILESASTNQTSMYLCASSLAGPEETQYFGPGTRLLVL.

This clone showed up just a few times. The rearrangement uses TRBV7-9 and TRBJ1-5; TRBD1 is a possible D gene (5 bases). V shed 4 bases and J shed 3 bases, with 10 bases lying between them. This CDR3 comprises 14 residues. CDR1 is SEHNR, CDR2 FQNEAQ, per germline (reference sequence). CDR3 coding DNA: TGTGCCAGCAGCTCGAAGGGGTCCAATCAGCCCCAGCATTTT. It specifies CASSSKGSNQPQHF.

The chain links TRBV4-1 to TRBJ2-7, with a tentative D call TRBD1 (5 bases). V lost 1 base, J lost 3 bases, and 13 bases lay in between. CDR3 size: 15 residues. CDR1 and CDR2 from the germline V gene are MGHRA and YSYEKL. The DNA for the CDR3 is TGCGCCAGCAGCCAAGGACAGACTCACGTCTACGAGCAGTACTTC. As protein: CASSQGQTHVYEQYF.

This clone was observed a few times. Written as DNA, the CDR3 is TGTGCCAGCAGCCTAACCTACAGGGGTTTGGTTGAAGCTTTCTTT. It yields the protein CASSLTYRGLVEAFF. This sequence joins TRBV3-1 (or the pseudogene TRBV3-2) and TRBJ1-1; 7 bases line up with TRBD1. The length of the CDR3 is 15 residues. Germline CDR1 and CDR2: LGHDT and YNNKEL (reference sequence). V was pared by 4 bases and J by 7 bases, with 12 bases of the junction left unmatched.

CDR3 nucleotide sequence: TGCGCCAGCAGACCCGATGGCGGATCTAATGAAAAACTGTTTTTT. It yields the protein CASRPDGGSNEKLFF. The chain employs TRBV5-1 and TRBJ1-4; D uncertain. The germline V gene encodes CDR1 SGHRS and CDR2 YFSETQ. CDR3 length: 15 amino acids. The V gene lost 5 bases and the J gene lost 3 bases, with 14 bases spanning the gap.

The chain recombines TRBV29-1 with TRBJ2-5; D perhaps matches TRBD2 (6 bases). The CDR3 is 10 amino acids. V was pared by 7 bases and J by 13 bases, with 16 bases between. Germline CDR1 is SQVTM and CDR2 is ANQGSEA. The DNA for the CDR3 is TGCAGCGGCCTCGGGAGAAGGCCGTACTTC. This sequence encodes CSGLGRRPYF.